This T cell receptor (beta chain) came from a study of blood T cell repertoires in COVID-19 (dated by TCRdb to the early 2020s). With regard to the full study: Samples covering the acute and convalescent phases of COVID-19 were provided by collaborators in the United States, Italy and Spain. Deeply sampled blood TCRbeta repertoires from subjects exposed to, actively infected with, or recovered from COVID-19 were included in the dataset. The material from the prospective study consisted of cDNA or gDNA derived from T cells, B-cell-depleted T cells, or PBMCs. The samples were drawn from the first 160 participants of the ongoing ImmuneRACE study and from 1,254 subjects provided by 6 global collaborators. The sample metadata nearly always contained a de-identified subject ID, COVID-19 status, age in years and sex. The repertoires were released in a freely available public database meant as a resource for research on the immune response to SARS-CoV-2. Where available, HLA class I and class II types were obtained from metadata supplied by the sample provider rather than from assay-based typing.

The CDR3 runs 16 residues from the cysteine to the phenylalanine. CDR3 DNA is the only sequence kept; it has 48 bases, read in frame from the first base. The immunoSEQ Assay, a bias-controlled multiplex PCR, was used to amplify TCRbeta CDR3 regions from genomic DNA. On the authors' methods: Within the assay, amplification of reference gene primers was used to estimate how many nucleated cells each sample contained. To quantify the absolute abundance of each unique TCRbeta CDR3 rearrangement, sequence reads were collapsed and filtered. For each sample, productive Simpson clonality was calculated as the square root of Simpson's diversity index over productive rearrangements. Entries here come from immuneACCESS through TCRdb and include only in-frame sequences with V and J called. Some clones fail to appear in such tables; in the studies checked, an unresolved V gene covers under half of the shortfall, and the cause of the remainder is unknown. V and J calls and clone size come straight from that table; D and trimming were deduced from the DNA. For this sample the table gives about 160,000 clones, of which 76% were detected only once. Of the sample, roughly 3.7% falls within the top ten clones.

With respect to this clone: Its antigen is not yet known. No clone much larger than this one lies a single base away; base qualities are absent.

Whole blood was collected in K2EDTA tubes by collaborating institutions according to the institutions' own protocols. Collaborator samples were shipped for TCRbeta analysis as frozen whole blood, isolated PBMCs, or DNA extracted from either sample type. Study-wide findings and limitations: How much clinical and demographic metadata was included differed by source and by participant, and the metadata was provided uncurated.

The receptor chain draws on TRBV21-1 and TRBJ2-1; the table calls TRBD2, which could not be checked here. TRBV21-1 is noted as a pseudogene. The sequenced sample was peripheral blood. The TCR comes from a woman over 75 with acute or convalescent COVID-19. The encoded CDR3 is CASLLAGGPWSNEQFF. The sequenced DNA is TGTGCCAGTTTGCTAGCGGGAGGGCCTTGGTCCAATGAGCAGTTCTTC.